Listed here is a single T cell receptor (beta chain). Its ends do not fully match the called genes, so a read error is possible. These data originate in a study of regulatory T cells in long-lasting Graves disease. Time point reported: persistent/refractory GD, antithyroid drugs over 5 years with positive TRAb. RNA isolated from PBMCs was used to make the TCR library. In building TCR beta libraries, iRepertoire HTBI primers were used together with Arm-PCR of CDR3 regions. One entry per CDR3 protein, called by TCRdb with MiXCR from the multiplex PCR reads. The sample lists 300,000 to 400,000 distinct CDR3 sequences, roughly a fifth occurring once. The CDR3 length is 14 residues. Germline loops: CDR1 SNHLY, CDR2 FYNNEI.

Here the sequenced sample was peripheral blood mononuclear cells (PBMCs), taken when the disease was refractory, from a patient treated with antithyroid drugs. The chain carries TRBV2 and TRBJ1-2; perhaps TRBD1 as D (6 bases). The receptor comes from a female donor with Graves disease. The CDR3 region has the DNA TGTGCCAGCAACCTACGGACAGTGGGGTTGTTACTATCCTTC. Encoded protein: CASNLRTVGLLLSF.